This TCR beta chain was captured in a study of cytomegalovirus exposure and HLA in healthy donors. Study results and caveats: The study listed under 200 cytomegalovirus-associated TCR beta chains.

TCRdb's table, derived via immunoSEQ multiplex PCR, lists solely in-frame clones and lacks some. The sample includes 250,000 to 350,000 clones, around 86% seen only once; the top ten take 0.65% to 0.85%. On this clone: Its matching antigen is unknown. The same CDR3 arises from other DNA sequences in this sample as well.

In germline, CDR1 is SGHTA, CDR2 FQGNSA. With 0 bases removed from V and 4 bases from J, the gap between germline ends came to 6 bases. The CDR3 is made up of 13 amino acids. This sequence was found in a woman between 18 and 29 years old in good health and CMV-seronegative. The rearrangement joins TRBV7-2 to TRBJ2-5, with a tentative D call TRBD1 (5 bases). The sequencing input was PBMCs. The DNA for the CDR3 is TGTGCCAGCAGCTTAGCTAGGGGAGAGACCCAGTACTTC. It specifies CASSLARGETQYF.